Listed below are T cell receptor beta chains from one sample, sequenced in a study of OX40 agonist ivuxolimab in advanced cancers. The table came from immunoSEQ multiplex PCR; TCRdb's copy has only in-frame clones and leaves some out. This table holds 60,000 to 80,000 clones, more than 65% found once. This material consisted of CD4+ or CD8+ T cells sorted from blood, taken in a trial of the OX40 agonist ivuxolimab. These receptor sequences come from an adult with an advanced solid tumor such as melanoma, head and neck, liver or kidney cancer. Each CDR3 is given with its conserved first and last residue. A D gene is named only where the DNA matches it firmly. A row's size may be missing; if present it is once, few, many or a size class.

D	length	V	size	J	DNA	CDR3
.	15	TRBV7-3	.	TRBJ1-1	TGTGCCAGCAGCTTAACAGGGCCGAAAGATACTGAAGCTTTCTTT	CASSLTGPKDTEAFF
.	14	TRBV10-3	.	TRBJ1-5	TGTGCCATCAGTGGCAGGGAAGGGTCAGGGCCCCAGCATTTT	CAISGREGSGPQHF
.	16	TRBV21-1	.	TRBJ2-1	TGTGCCAGCAGGGACAGGGGGGTCCGGACCTACAATGAGCAGTTCTTC	CASRDRGVRTYNEQFF
.	14	TRBV10-3	.	TRBJ2-7	TGTGCCATCAGTGAGTCGGAGGGTGGGAGGGAGCAGTACTTC	CAISESEGGREQYF
.	14	TRBV7-2	.	TRBJ1-4	TGTGCCAGCAGCTTAAGGGTTGGTGCTGAAAAACTGTTTTTT	CASSLRVGAEKLFF
.	14	TRBV13	.	TRBJ1-3	TGTGCCAGCAGCTTACTAACCTGGGGAAACACCATATATTTT	CASSLLTWGNTIYF
.	11	TRBV21-1	.	TRBJ2-1	TGTGCCAGCAGCCCGAGCCGTGAGCAGTTCTTC	CASSPSREQFF
.	15	TRBV6-5	.	TRBJ2-3	TGTGCCAGCAGTTACAGGGGAGGTGGGACAGATACGCAGTATTTT	CASSYRGGGTDTQYF
.	15	TRBV25-1	.	TRBJ2-3	TGTGCCAGCAGTGCAACGGGGTCCGAGAGGGGTACGCAGTATTTT	CASSATGSERGTQYF
.	12	TRBV11-1	few	TRBJ1-2	TGTGCCAGCAGCTTACGGGGTGGCGGCTACACCTTC	CASSLRGGGYTF
TRBD1	15	TRBV2	.	TRBJ2-2	TGTGCCAGCAGTGTACAGGGGCCGGACACCGGGGAGCTGTTTTTT	CASSVQGPDTGELFF
TRBD2	13	TRBV19	once	TRBJ2-7	TGTGCCAGTAGACTAGCGGGGACGGACGAGCAGTACTTC	CASRLAGTDEQYF
TRBD2	21	TRBV14	.	TRBJ2-7	TGTGCCAGCAGCCGCTTTAGGGCAGAAAAGTATTCTAGCGGAAGCTCCTACGAGCAGTACTTC	CASSRFRAEKYSSGSSYEQYF
.	14	TRBV6-5	.	TRBJ2-3	TGTGCCAGCAGCTTGTCGGGAGTGGGGGATACGCAGTATTTT	CASSLSGVGDTQYF
TRBD1	17	TRBV27	.	TRBJ2-2	TGTGCCAGCAGTTTAATAGGGGACCCCGGACAGGTTGGAGAGCTGTTTTTT	CASSLIGDPGQVGELFF
TRBD1	15	TRBV4-1	.	TRBJ2-1	TGCGCCAGCAGCCAAGTGAAGGGGGCTGGAAATGAGCAGTTCTTC	CASSQVKGAGNEQFF
.	13	TRBV28	.	TRBJ1-2	TGTGCCAGCAGTTTAGAGATGTCTTACGGCTACACCTTC	CASSLEMSYGYTF
.	13	TRBV7-2	.	TRBJ2-7	TGTGCCAGCAGCTTACTAGGGATGTACGAGCAGTACTTC	CASSLLGMYEQYF
.	11	TRBV19	once	TRBJ1-1	TGTGCCAGTAGTTACTACACTGAAGCTTTCTTT	CASSYYTEAFF
.	13	TRBV18	.	TRBJ2-7	TGTGCCAGCTCATCCGAGGTTACCTACGAGCAGTACTTC	CASSSEVTYEQYF
TRBD2	18	TRBV4-3	.	TRBJ2-3	TGCGCCAGCAGCCAAGATGTCGTTTCATGGACTAGCGGAGATACGCAGTATTTT	CASSQDVVSWTSGDTQYF
.	14	TRBV11-2	many	TRBJ1-1	TGTGCCAGCTCTGGTATGAGGGGAAAGTCTGAAGCTTTCTTT	CASSGMRGKSEAFF
.	13	TRBV6-5	.	TRBJ1-3	TGTGCCGCAGCAGGGATCTCTGGAAACACCATATATTTT	CAAAGISGNTIYF
.	15	TRBV9	.	TRBJ2-2	TGTGCCAGCAGCGCCGATGGGGAGGCGACCGGGGAGCTGTTTTTT	CASSADGEATGELFF
.	13	TRBV9	.	TRBJ2-2	TGTGCCAGCAGCGTAGTCGGAACCGGGGAGCTGTTTTTT	CASSVVGTGELFF
.	14	TRBV11-1	.	TRBJ2-5	TGTGCCAGCAGCTTAACTAGCCCTGAAGAGACCCAGTACTTC	CASSLTSPEETQYF
.	14	TRBV6-1	.	TRBJ2-7	TGTGCCAGCAGGGTCGGGCAGGCCTCCTACGAGCAGTACTTC	CASRVGQASYEQYF
.	15	TRBV6-6	once	TRBJ1-5	TGTGCCAGCAGACCCGGAGAAAATAGCAATCAGCCCCAGCATTTT	CASRPGENSNQPQHF
.	16	TRBV6-5	.	TRBJ2-1	TGTGCCAGCAGCTACGGACTTAGTAGCTCCTACAATGAGCAGTTCTTC	CASSYGLSSSYNEQFF
TRBD2	21	TRBV5-1	.	TRBJ2-1	TGCGCCAGCAGCTTGTTTCGTCCGGGTACTAGCGGGAGGGGGGGATACAATGAGCAGTTCTTC	CASSLFRPGTSGRGGYNEQFF
.	12	TRBV28	.	TRBJ2-7	TGTGCCAGCAGTTCTTACTCCTACGAGCAGTACTTC	CASSSYSYEQYF
.	16	TRBV28	few	TRBJ2-3	TGTGCCAGCAGTTTATGGGGGAGAGGTGGCACAGATACGCAGTATTTT	CASSLWGRGGTDTQYF
.	14	TRBV19	once	TRBJ2-3	TGTGCCAGTAGTCTGGACTTAAGCACAGATACGCAGTATTTT	CASSLDLSTDTQYF
TRBD1	16	TRBV5-4	few	TRBJ1-2	TGTGCCAGCACCATATCCCGGGACAGGGGTGGCTATGGCTACACCTTC	CASTISRDRGGYGYTF
.	13	TRBV6-5	.	TRBJ2-1	TGTGCCAGCAGTTATGTTTCCGGCAATGAGCAGTTCTTC	CASSYVSGNEQFF
.	15	TRBV4-1	.	TRBJ2-7	TGCGCCAGCAGCCCCCAGGACAGATTCTCCTACGAGCAGTACTTC	CASSPQDRFSYEQYF
.	13	TRBV18	.	TRBJ1-5	TGTGCCAGCTCACCAGGTCAGAATCAGCCCCAGCATTTT	CASSPGQNQPQHF
TRBD2	17	TRBV5-8	once	TRBJ2-1	TGTGCCAGCAGCTCCGGTAGCGGGAGGGCCGCCTACAATGAGCAGTTCTTC	CASSSGSGRAAYNEQFF
TRBD1	14	TRBV29-1	.	TRBJ2-1	TGCAGCGCTACCGGGACAGCTTTTTACAATGAGCAGTTCTTC	CSATGTAFYNEQFF
.	13	TRBV7-6	.	TRBJ1-4	TGTGCCAGCAGCCGCTTTAAAGGTGAAAAACTGTTTTTT	CASSRFKGEKLFF
TRBD2	15	TRBV5-1	.	TRBJ2-3	TGCGCCAGCAGCTTTAGCGGGGCCAGCACAGATACGCAGTATTTT	CASSFSGASTDTQYF
.	15	TRBV11-2	once	TRBJ1-2	TGTGCCAGCAGCTTAAGTCTTCGCGACAGCTATGGCTACACCTTC	CASSLSLRDSYGYTF
.	15	TRBV28	.	TRBJ1-4	TGTGCCAGCAGTGGACCCGTAAAAGCTAATGAAAAACTGTTTTTT	CASSGPVKANEKLFF
TRBD2	15	TRBV15	.	TRBJ2-5	TGTGCCACCAGCAGCCGCCGGGGGGTCCAAGAGACCCAGTACTTC	CATSSRRGVQETQYF
TRBD1	18	TRBV27	.	TRBJ2-7	TGTGCCAGCAGTTTACGATACCTGGACAGGGAGAGAGCCTACGAGCAGTACTTC	CASSLRYLDRERAYEQYF
.	14	TRBV11-2	.	TRBJ1-5	TGTGCCAGCAGCGCGTCAGGGGTGGGGCAGCCCCAGCATTTT	CASSASGVGQPQHF
.	14	TRBV28	.	TRBJ2-1	TGTGCCAGCAGTCCGACAGTGGTTAACAATGAGCAGTTCTTC	CASSPTVVNNEQFF
.	10	TRBV6-1	.	TRBJ1-5	TGTGCCAGCAACCGGCAGCCCCAGCATTTT	CASNRQPQHF
TRBD2	15	TRBV11-3	.	TRBJ2-3	TGTGCCAGCTCAGGGACTAGCGGAAACACAGATACGCAGTATTTT	CASSGTSGNTDTQYF
TRBD1	13	TRBV7-3	.	TRBJ2-7	TGTGCCAGCAGCAGGGACAGGGGCTACGAGCAGTACTTC	CASSRDRGYEQYF